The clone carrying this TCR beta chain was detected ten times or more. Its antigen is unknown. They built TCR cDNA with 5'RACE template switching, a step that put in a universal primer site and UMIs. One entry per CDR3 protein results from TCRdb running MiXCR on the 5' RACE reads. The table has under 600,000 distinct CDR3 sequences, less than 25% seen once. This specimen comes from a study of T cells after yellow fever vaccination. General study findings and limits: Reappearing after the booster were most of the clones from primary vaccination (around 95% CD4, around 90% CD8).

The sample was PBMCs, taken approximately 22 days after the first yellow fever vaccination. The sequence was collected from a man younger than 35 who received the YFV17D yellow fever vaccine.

The CDR3 region has the DNA TGTGCCAGCTCAGAACGGAGTGAAGCTTTCTTT. This sequence encodes CASSERSEAFF. The chain joins TRBV18 to TRBJ1-1; D ambiguous. Germline lookup yields CDR1 KGHSH and CDR2 LQKENI. The V and J ends lost 5 bases and 7 bases respectively, with 8 bases between them. The CDR3 contains 11 residues.